These T cell receptor beta chains were read from a single sample in a study of STAT5B mutations in CD4+ large granular lymphocyte leukemia. Data came from immunoSEQ multiplex PCR; TCRdb stores just in-frame clones and leaves some out. Found here are fewer than 35,000 clones, less than 75% of them singletons; the top ten hold just under 2%. Sequenced sample: CD4+ T cells from blood buffy coats. These receptor sequences come from a human donor in good health. The CDR3 runs from the conserved cysteine through the conserved F or W. Fields, in order: CDR3 DNA, CDR3 protein, J gene, D gene, clone size, V gene. The D gene is left open where the match is weak. Not every row has a clone size; where given, it reads once, few, many or a size class.

TGCGCCAGCAGCCCCGGACAGGGCTACAGAAACACCATATATTTT,CASSPGQGYRNTIYF,TRBJ1-3,TRBD1,NA,TRBV5-1
TGTGCCAGCAGCGCATCCCGCAGGGGAGACACTGAAGCTTTCTTT,CASSASRRGDTEAFF,TRBJ1-1,NA,NA,TRBV9
TGTGCCAGAAGCTCGACAGGGGCGAGCACTGAAGCTTTCTTT,CARSSTGASTEAFF,TRBJ1-1,TRBD1,NA,TRBV5-3
TGTGCCAGCAAACAGGCGAGGGCCAACTATGGCTACACCTTC,CASKQARANYGYTF,TRBJ1-2,NA,NA,TRBV2
TGCGCCAGCAGTCTCATGGGGATAGGGCGGGGCCAAGAGACCCAGTACTTC,CASSLMGIGRGQETQYF,TRBJ2-5,NA,NA,TRBV4-1
TGCGCCAGCAGCCAAGAATGGGCAGGGGGTGAAAAACTGTTTTTT,CASSQEWAGGEKLFF,TRBJ1-4,TRBD1,NA,TRBV4-3
TGTGCCAGCAGTGAAAACCGCCGTGGCGAGCAGTACTTC,CASSENRRGEQYF,TRBJ2-7,NA,NA,TRBV6-1
TGCGCCAGCAGCCAATTAGCGGGGGGCCACGGGGAGCTGTTTTTT,CASSQLAGGHGELFF,TRBJ2-2,TRBD2,NA,TRBV4-3
TGTGCCAGCTCTCCCGCGGGCATACTAGAGGCTTTCTTT,CASSPAGILEAFF,TRBJ1-1,NA,NA,TRBV18
TGTGCCAGCACCAGGGGACAGGGAGGCGATACGCAGTATTTT,CASTRGQGGDTQYF,TRBJ2-3,TRBD1,NA,TRBV2
TGTGCCAGCAGTTCCCGGACGGACTATGGCTACACCTTC,CASSSRTDYGYTF,TRBJ1-2,NA,NA,TRBV6-5
TGTGCCAGTAGTATAGATCGGGGATATGGCTACACCTTC,CASSIDRGYGYTF,TRBJ1-2,NA,NA,TRBV19
TGTGCCAGCTCGTCAGGGGTTTACCAGCCCCAGCATTTT,CASSSGVYQPQHF,TRBJ1-5,NA,NA,TRBV2
TGTGCCAGCAGGACAGCAAATCAGCCCCAGCATTTT,CASRTANQPQHF,TRBJ1-5,NA,NA,TRBV28
TGTGCCAGCAGCTTGGATAGCGGAAGCACAGATACGCAGTATTTT,CASSLDSGSTDTQYF,TRBJ2-3,NA,NA,TRBV5-4
TGCGCCAGCAGCTTGGCCTACAGGGGTCGCGCCCACACTGAAGCTTTCTTT,CASSLAYRGRAHTEAFF,TRBJ1-1,TRBD1,NA,TRBV5-1
TGCGCCAGCAGCTTGGCCGGGGCGGAGGGAAACACCATATATTTT,CASSLAGAEGNTIYF,TRBJ1-3,NA,NA,TRBV5-1
TGTGCCAGCAGTGAAGCGCTTCGGGAAGCTTTCTTT,CASSEALREAFF,TRBJ1-1,NA,NA,TRBV6-1
TGTGCCACCAGCAGATGGCCCGACAGGGGACTCACAGATACGCAGTATTTT,CATSRWPDRGLTDTQYF,TRBJ2-3,TRBD1,NA,TRBV15
TGCAGCGCCCAAAGGGCTCAGGGGCCTGGCGAGCAGTACTTC,CSAQRAQGPGEQYF,TRBJ2-7,NA,NA,TRBV29-1
TGCGCCAGCAGCCCAATTAGGGCGACAGATACGCAGTATTTT,CASSPIRATDTQYF,TRBJ2-3,NA,NA,TRBV5-1
TGTGCCAGCAGCTCCTGGGGACGGCGTAGTCAAAATTCACCCCTCCACTTT,CASSSWGRRSQNSPLHF,TRBJ1-6,NA,few,TRBV7-2
TGTGCCAGTCAATCCACCAGCGGGGGGATCGATGAGCAGTTCTTC,CASQSTSGGIDEQFF,TRBJ2-1,TRBD2,few,TRBV19
TGTGCCAGCAGTTTTTCGGGACAGGGGCTTAATCAGCCCCAGCATTTT,CASSFSGQGLNQPQHF,TRBJ1-5,TRBD1,NA,TRBV28
TGTGCCAGCAGCTTCACCCAGGGGTCCGGAAACACCATATATTTT,CASSFTQGSGNTIYF,TRBJ1-3,NA,NA,TRBV7-2
TGTGCCAGTAGGCGACAGGGAGATAATGAAAAACTGTTTTTT,CASRRQGDNEKLFF,TRBJ1-4,TRBD1,few,TRBV19
TGTGCCAGCAGCTATAGACAGGGGGCCTCCTATAATTCACCCCTCCACTTT,CASSYRQGASYNSPLHF,TRBJ1-6,TRBD1,few,TRBV5-6
TGTGCCAGCAGTAAGGGGGCAGAGACCCAGTACTTC,CASSKGAETQYF,TRBJ2-5,TRBD1,NA,TRBV6-5
TGTGCCAGCAGCCGACGTGACAGAAACACCGGGGAGCTGTTTTTT,CASSRRDRNTGELFF,TRBJ2-2,NA,NA,TRBV7-9
TGTGCCAGCAGCTTGGCGTGGCAACGAAATGAAGCTTTCTTT,CASSLAWQRNEAFF,TRBJ1-1,NA,few,TRBV5-5
TGTGCCAGCAGCCGCGAAGGGAACTCCTACGAGCAGTACTTC,CASSREGNSYEQYF,TRBJ2-7,NA,once,TRBV11-3
TGCGCCAGCAGCCAACCGGGACGCAGAAAAGAGACCCAGTACTTC,CASSQPGRRKETQYF,TRBJ2-5,NA,NA,TRBV4-1
TGTGCCAGCAGCCTGGACAGTTACAATGAGCAGTTCTTC,CASSLDSYNEQFF,TRBJ2-1,NA,once,TRBV7-7
TGTGCCAGCAGTTATTCCGGGAGTTTTCCGCAGTATTTT,CASSYSGSFPQYF,TRBJ2-3,NA,NA,TRBV6-5
TGTGCCAGCAGCTTAGGACGCACTCCGAACACCGGGGAGCTGTTTTTT,CASSLGRTPNTGELFF,TRBJ2-2,NA,NA,TRBV7-9
TGTGCCAGCAGCTTCGGGGGACTCAGTCAGCCCCAGCATTTT,CASSFGGLSQPQHF,TRBJ1-5,NA,NA,TRBV7-9
TGTGCCAGCAGCTTAGGGGTGAATTCACCCCTCCACTTT,CASSLGVNSPLHF,TRBJ1-6,NA,NA,TRBV7-6
TGTGCCAGCAGCTTAATGGGACTAGTTTTAGAGACCCAGTACTTC,CASSLMGLVLETQYF,TRBJ2-5,TRBD2,few,TRBV7-9
TGTGCCATCAGCGACAGTTCTAACTATGGCTACACCTTC,CAISDSSNYGYTF,TRBJ1-2,NA,once,TRBV10-3
TGTGCCAGCAGCTTGGGCAGGGGGAATTCACCCCTCCACTTT,CASSLGRGNSPLHF,TRBJ1-6,TRBD1,NA,TRBV7-6
TGCAGTGCTCCCCGCGGGGGGCCCCAGCATTTT,CSAPRGGPQHF,TRBJ1-5,NA,NA,TRBV20-1
TGCGCCAGCAGTCAATCGGTGGCAGGGGGCGCCTACAATGAGCAGTTCTTC,CASSQSVAGGAYNEQFF,TRBJ2-1,TRBD1,NA,TRBV23-1
TGTGCCAGCAGCTTCGTTGGCGGGGTCGACGCCCGCACAGATACGCAGTATTTT,CASSFVGGVDARTDTQYF,TRBJ2-3,NA,NA,TRBV7-2